The 3 T cell receptor beta chains in this list originate from one sample, sequenced in a study of beta chain features in type 1 diabetes. cDNA synthesis used the whole RNA isolate, giving expressed TCRB sequences. The method was immunoSEQ multiplex PCR; TCRdb's version includes in-frame clones alone and lacks a portion of them. Among 200,000 to 250,000 clones listed, around 65% were seen once. The sequencing input was naive CD4+ T cells from blood. These receptors were collected from a man aged 30-40 years in good health.

The CDR3 is CASSMDSNTEAFF. CDR3 in DNA: TGTGCCAGCAGCATGGACAGTAACACTGAAGCTTTCTTT. This chain uses TRBV5-4 with TRBJ1-1; possible D gene TRBD1, 6 bases. Trimming removed 4 bases at V and 2 bases at J, with 9 bases between. Germline V gene sequence: CDR1 SGHNT, CDR2 YYREEE (reference sequence). The length of the CDR3 is 13 residues.

This clone was recorded once. The chain has TRBV7-2 and TRBJ2-1, with D perhaps being TRBD1 or TRBD2 (5 bases each). The CDR3 is 15 amino acids. Deletions cut 5 bases from V and 9 bases from J, with 20 bases between. From germline, CDR1 is SGHTA and CDR2 FQGNSA. CDR3 coding DNA: TGTGCCAGCAGCCCTGCTCGGGGCCGAGGGTCTGAGCAGTTCTTC. Translating gives CASSPARGRGSEQFF.

This chain links TRBV18 with TRBJ2-7; D may be TRBD1 or TRBD2 (5 bases each). V gave up 5 bases and J gave up 2 bases, with 13 bases separating them. This CDR3 has 14 residues. Germline V lookup: CDR1 KGHSH, CDR2 LQKENI. The CDR3 spells CASSTAGTTYEQYF. As DNA, the CDR3 is TGTGCCAGCTCAACCGCCGGGACCACCTACGAGCAGTACTTC.